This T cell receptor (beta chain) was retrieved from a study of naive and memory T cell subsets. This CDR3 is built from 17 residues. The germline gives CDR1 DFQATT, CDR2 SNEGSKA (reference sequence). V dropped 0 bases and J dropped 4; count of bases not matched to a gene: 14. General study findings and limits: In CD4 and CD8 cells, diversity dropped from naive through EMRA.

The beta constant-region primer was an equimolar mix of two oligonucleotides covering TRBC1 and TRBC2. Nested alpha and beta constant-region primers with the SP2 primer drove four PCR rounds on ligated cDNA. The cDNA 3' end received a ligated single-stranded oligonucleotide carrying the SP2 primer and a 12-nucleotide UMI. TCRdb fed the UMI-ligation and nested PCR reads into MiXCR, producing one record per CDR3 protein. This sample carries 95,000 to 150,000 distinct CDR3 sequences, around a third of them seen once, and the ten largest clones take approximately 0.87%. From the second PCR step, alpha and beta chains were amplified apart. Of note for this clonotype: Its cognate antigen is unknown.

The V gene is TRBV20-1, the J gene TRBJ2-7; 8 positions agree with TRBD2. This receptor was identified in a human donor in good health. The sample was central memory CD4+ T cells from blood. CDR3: CSAREVRAGAGFYEQYF. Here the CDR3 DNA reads TGCAGTGCTAGAGAGGTGAGAGCGGGAGCCGGATTTTACGAGCAGTACTTC.